These T cell receptor beta chains were read from a single sample in a study of blood T cell repertoires in COVID-19. The data were produced by immunoSEQ multiplex PCR, yet TCRdb's version contains in-frame clones alone and is incomplete. This sample has around 100,000 clones, with 75% to 90% found just once. Specimen: peripheral blood. The source of these receptors is a woman of 80 years or more with acute or convalescent COVID-19. CDR3s include the opening cysteine and the closing phenylalanine or tryptophan. Fields, in order: V gene, J gene, D gene, clone size, CDR3 DNA, CDR3 protein. A D gene is named only where the DNA matches it firmly. Rows may omit the clone size; those that give it use once, few, many or a size class.

TRBV5-5	TRBJ1-1	NA	once	TGTGCCAGCAGCTGGGCGATGAACACTGAAGCTTTCTTT	CASSWAMNTEAFF
TRBV27	TRBJ1-2	NA	NA	TGTGCCAGCAGTTCTCTGACAGAGTCATATGGCTACACCTTC	CASSSLTESYGYTF
TRBV2	TRBJ1-2	NA	NA	TGTGCCAGCACCTCGTACAGGGCTGGCTACACCTTC	CASTSYRAGYTF
TRBV4-3	TRBJ1-2	NA	NA	TGCGCCAGCAGCCAAGATACGGGGGGGTCTTATGGCTACACCTTC	CASSQDTGGSYGYTF
TRBV5-5	TRBJ2-3	TRBD1	NA	TGTGCCAGCAGTCCCGGGACAGGGATATTTCGGGTCACAGATACGCAGTATTTT	CASSPGTGIFRVTDTQYF
TRBV6-2/TRBV6-3	TRBJ2-3	TRBD2	NA	TGTGCCAGCAGTTCGGGACTAGCGGGGAACACAGATACGCAGTATTTT	CASSSGLAGNTDTQYF
TRBV12-3/TRBV12-4	TRBJ2-1	NA	few	TGTGCCAGCAGCCTAAACAGGGAAGTTCTGTTCTTC	CASSLNREVLFF
TRBV24-1	TRBJ2-3	TRBD2	once	TGTGCCACCAGTGACCAACTAGCGGGGACCCCAGATACGCAGTATTTT	CATSDQLAGTPDTQYF
TRBV18	TRBJ1-2	NA	NA	TGTGCCAGCTCACCACCGTCCAGGGACTATGGCTACACCTTC	CASSPPSRDYGYTF
TRBV5-4	TRBJ2-7	NA	NA	TGTGCCAGCAGCTGGACGCAGGGGTTGCCCCACGAGCAGTACTTC	CASSWTQGLPHEQYF
TRBV9	TRBJ2-5	TRBD2	NA	TGTGCCAGCAGCCTACTAGCGGGACAAGAGACCCAGTACTTC	CASSLLAGQETQYF
TRBV25-1	TRBJ1-2	NA	NA	TGTGCCAGCAGTGAAATTTCAAATACAGGGTCTTCGCGCTACACCTTC	CASSEISNTGSSRYTF
TRBV19	TRBJ1-5	NA	NA	TGTGCCAGTAGTACCGTGGGGCAAAGCAATCAGCCCCAGCATTTT	CASSTVGQSNQPQHF
TRBV4-1	TRBJ2-7	NA	NA	TGCGCCAGCAGCCTACCAGGGGCCTCCTACGAGCAGTACTTC	CASSLPGASYEQYF
TRBV29-1	TRBJ1-1	NA	NA	TGCAGCGTTGAATCCCAGGGTAACACTGAAGCTTTCTTT	CSVESQGNTEAFF
TRBV18	TRBJ1-5	NA	NA	TGTGCCAGCTCACTGGTAGGGGTTGGTCAGCCCCAGCATTTT	CASSLVGVGQPQHF
TRBV6-2/TRBV6-3	TRBJ2-2	NA	NA	TGTGCCAGCAGTTCGGAGGGGCGTACCGGGGAGCTGTTTTTT	CASSSEGRTGELFF
TRBV9	TRBJ1-1	TRBD1	NA	TGTGCCAGCAGCGTACAAGGGGGCAACACTGAAGCTTTCTTT	CASSVQGGNTEAFF
TRBV14	TRBJ2-3	NA	NA	TGTGCCAGCAGCGGCCGACGAGACTCGCGCACAGATACGCAGTATTTT	CASSGRRDSRTDTQYF
TRBV28	TRBJ2-1	NA	NA	TGTGCCAGCAGCCCCGGAGGACTGGCTCGATACAATGAGCAGTTCTTC	CASSPGGLARYNEQFF
TRBV23-1	TRBJ1-6	NA	NA	TGCGCCAGCAACGGACAGCCCTATATTATCCCCCTCCACTTT	CASNGQPYIIPLHF
TRBV27	TRBJ1-5	NA	NA	TGTGCCAGCAGTTCCCCGGGAGGGCCACAGCATTTT	CASSSPGGPQHF
TRBV7-3	TRBJ1-1	NA	NA	TGTGCCAGCAGCCGCGGGACTTTGACTGAAGCTTTCTTT	CASSRGTLTEAFF
TRBV7-8	TRBJ1-2	NA	NA	TGTGCCAGCAGCTTACAGGAATACTATGGCTACACCTTC	CASSLQEYYGYTF
TRBV15	TRBJ2-1	NA	NA	TGTGCCACCAGCAGAGCCCCTCAAATACGGGGGAGCTCCTACAATGAGCAGTTCTTC	CATSRAPQIRGSSYNEQFF
TRBV20-1	TRBJ1-1	TRBD1	once	TGCAGTGCTAGTGGGACAGCCTTGAACACTGAAGCTTTCTTT	CSASGTALNTEAFF
TRBV7-3	TRBJ2-1	TRBD1	NA	TGTGCCAGCACCCCGACAGGGGCGCCTTACAATGAGCAGTTCTTC	CASTPTGAPYNEQFF
TRBV30	TRBJ1-2	TRBD1	NA	TGTGCCTGGAGGGCAGACAGGGGATATGGCTACACCTTC	CAWRADRGYGYTF
TRBV2	TRBJ2-3	NA	NA	TGTGCCAGCAGTCAAAAGGAGGGGCTGGGCACAGATACGCAGTATTTT	CASSQKEGLGTDTQYF
TRBV19	TRBJ1-5	NA	NA	TGTGCCAGTAGTGAGAATCGGTATTATCAGCCCCAGCATTTT	CASSENRYYQPQHF
TRBV5-1	TRBJ1-3	NA	NA	TGCGCCAGCAGCTTGGTAGCAGGGGCCGGAAACACCATATATTTT	CASSLVAGAGNTIYF
TRBV2	TRBJ1-2	NA	NA	TGTGCCAGCAGTGTTCGCGGGTATGGCTACACCTTC	CASSVRGYGYTF
TRBV13	TRBJ1-6	NA	NA	TGTGCCAGCAGCTTCGGCAGGGCCCTCGGATCACCCCTCCACTTT	CASSFGRALGSPLHF
TRBV18	TRBJ2-5	NA	NA	TGTGCCAGCTCACCCGGGGATATGGGAGAGACCCAGTACTTC	CASSPGDMGETQYF
TRBV14	TRBJ2-5	TRBD2	few	TGTGCCAGCAGCCAGCTAGCGGGGAATACCCAAGAGACCCAGTACTTC	CASSQLAGNTQETQYF
TRBV6-4	TRBJ1-1	NA	NA	TGTGCCAGCAGAGAATCGGGAGGGAACACTGAAGCTTTCTTT	CASRESGGNTEAFF
TRBV10-2	TRBJ1-2	NA	NA	TGCGCCAGCAGTGAGTCGTGGCAGGGCGATGGCTACACCTTC	CASSESWQGDGYTF
TRBV6-5	TRBJ2-3	NA	NA	TGTGCCAGCAGTTACGGACTGCGGGAAGATACGCAGTATTTT	CASSYGLREDTQYF
TRBV4-3	TRBJ2-3	NA	NA	TGCGCCAGCAGCCAAGAGAACGGGGTGGCAGATACGCAGTATTTT	CASSQENGVADTQYF
TRBV6-5	TRBJ2-3	NA	NA	TGTGCCAGCAGTTACTCGGGGCAGGGATTCGCAGATACGCAGTATTTT	CASSYSGQGFADTQYF
TRBV18	TRBJ2-5	TRBD2	NA	TGTGCCAGCTCATCTCGGGGAGGGATCGAGACCCAGTACTTC	CASSSRGGIETQYF
TRBV28	TRBJ2-3	TRBD2	NA	TGTGCCAGCAGTTCTGGACTAGCGGGGTTAGATACGCAGTATTTT	CASSSGLAGLDTQYF
TRBV30	TRBJ1-2	NA	once	TGTGCCTGGAGTGTACGCAGCTATGGCTACACCTTC	CAWSVRSYGYTF
TRBV5-4	TRBJ1-2	TRBD1	NA	TGTGCCAGCAGCTTGGGTCCCGGACAGGGAATCTATGGCTACACCTTC	CASSLGPGQGIYGYTF
TRBV19	TRBJ1-4	TRBD1	NA	TGTGCCAGTAGTTCCCGGGACAGGGGGCAGTATGAAAAACTGTTTTTT	CASSSRDRGQYEKLFF
TRBV28	TRBJ1-2	TRBD1	NA	TGTGCCAGCAGTTTCTCCACAGGGGATGGCTATGGCTACACCTTC	CASSFSTGDGYGYTF
TRBV9	TRBJ2-1	NA	NA	TGTGCCAGCAGCGTAGCTCGCGTCAACAATGAGCAGTTCTTC	CASSVARVNNEQFF
TRBV4-1	TRBJ2-7	TRBD1	NA	TGCGCCAGCAGCCAATTGACAGGGACCTATTACTACGAGCAGTACTTC	CASSQLTGTYYYEQYF
TRBV7-8	TRBJ1-4	TRBD1	NA	TGTGCCAGCAGCACCTGGACAGGGTCAGGAGAAAAACTGTTTTTT	CASSTWTGSGEKLFF
TRBV10-3	TRBJ1-1	NA	NA	TGTGCCATCAGTGGCCTAGGGCAGGGGCACACTGAAGCTTTCTTT	CAISGLGQGHTEAFF
TRBV5-5	TRBJ2-7	NA	once	TGTGCCAGCAGCTTTCGGGACACGACTTACGAGCAGTACTTC	CASSFRDTTYEQYF
TRBV14	TRBJ2-4	NA	once	TGTGCCAGCAGCGAAGCCGTGATTCAGTACTTC	CASSEAVIQYF
TRBV5-1	TRBJ1-1	NA	NA	TGCGCCAGCAGCCTGGGACACATCACTGAAGCTTTCTTT	CASSLGHITEAFF
TRBV11-2	TRBJ1-4	NA	once	TGTGCCAGCAGCTTAGTTTTTGGCTCGCGGAATGAAAAACTGTTTTTT	CASSLVFGSRNEKLFF
TRBV7-9	TRBJ1-1	TRBD1	NA	TGTGCCAGCAGCCTCTGGGACAGGATGAACACTGAAGCTTTCTTT	CASSLWDRMNTEAFF
TRBV4-1	TRBJ2-3	TRBD2	NA	TGCGCCAGCAGCCAAGGTGGGCGGGGGGCAGATACGCAGTATTTT	CASSQGGRGADTQYF
TRBV19	TRBJ1-1	NA	few	TGTGCCAGTAGGAAAAACAGGGACACTGAAGCTTTCTTT	CASRKNRDTEAFF
TRBV15	TRBJ1-5	TRBD1	NA	TGTGCCACCAGCAGAAAGACAGGGGGCTTATGGCAGCCCCAGCATTTT	CATSRKTGGLWQPQHF
TRBV12-3/TRBV12-4	TRBJ2-1	NA	NA	TGTGCCAGCAGTCACTCCAATGAGCAGTTCTTC	CASSHSNEQFF
TRBV5-6	TRBJ1-4	NA	once	TGTGCCAGCAGCACACCGACAGAGCAAAATGAAAAACTGTTTTTT	CASSTPTEQNEKLFF